The 21 T cell receptor beta chains listed next were all sequenced from one sample in a study of CD8+ T cells in alopecia areata. As the sequencing template, cDNA was produced by extracting RNA and reverse transcribing it. The table came from immunoSEQ multiplex PCR; TCRdb's copy has only in-frame clones and leaves some out. The data show 120,000 to 150,000 clones, with 45% to 60% seen just once and 6% to 7% held by the top ten. Source material: CD4+ T cells sorted from blood. These receptors came from a human donor with alopecia areata.

This clone was seen only a few times. The chain has TRBV18 and TRBJ2-5, with D possibly TRBD2 on 5 matching bases. Trimming pared 2 bases from V and 4 bases from J, leaving 11 bases between. This CDR3 is built from 14 residues. CDR1 is KGHSH and CDR2 is LQKENI in the germline V gene. In nucleotides, the CDR3 is TGTGCCAGCTCACCAGTCGAGGCGGGAGAGACCCAGTACTTC. As protein: CASSPVEAGETQYF.

This sequence joins TRBV28 and TRBJ2-7, with D tentatively TRBD1 (6 bases). Deletions cut 6 bases from V and 3 bases from J, with 15 bases between. CDR1 is MDHEN, CDR2 SYDVKM, per germline. The CDR3 contains 14 residues. The CDR3 here is CASSLTGEVYEQYF. Written as DNA, the CDR3 is TGTGCCAGCAGCCTGACAGGTGAAGTCTACGAGCAGTACTTC. Complete variable domain (other parts from reference TRBV28 and TRBJ2-7): DVKVTQSSRYLVKRTGEKVFLECVQDMDHENMFWYRQDPGLGLRLIYFSYDVKMKEKGDIPEGYSVSREKKERFSLILESASTNQTSMYLCASSLTGEVYEQYFGPGTRLTVT.

This clone showed up just a few times. The V and J genes are TRBV29-1 and TRBJ2-7; unclear D gene. This CDR3 has 13 amino acids. V was shortened by 6 bases and J by 2 bases, with 14 bases between the two germline ends. CDR1 and CDR2 (germline): SQVTM, ANQGSEA. As DNA, the CDR3 is TGCAGCGTAAGCCAGGCCCCCACCTACGAGCAGTACTTC. It encodes CSVSQAPTYEQYF.

The chain couples TRBV28 to TRBJ2-7, with 7 positions matching TRBD1. CDR3 length: 12 residues. V trimming: 8 bases; J trimming: 6 bases; junction bases outside the gene matches: 7. CDR1 is MDHEN and CDR2 is SYDVKM in the germline V gene. CDR3: CASRRRGLEQYF. CDR3 sequence (DNA): TGTGCCAGCCGACGAAGGGGGCTCGAGCAGTACTTC.

In the case of this clone: This likely stems from a read error, as it lies one base from a far larger clone. The chain employs TRBV27 and TRBJ2-7; D possibly corresponds to TRBD2 (5 bases). Trimming left V 3 bases short and J 1 base short, with 16 bases between. Germline loops: CDR1 MNHEY, CDR2 SMNVEV (reference sequence). CDR3 length: 16 residues. The CDR3 nucleotides are TGTGCCAGCAGTTTCAACGATCGGACTGCGTCCTACGAGCAGTACTTC. Its translation is CASSFNDRTASYEQYF.

This clone came up a few times. The chain links TRBV20-1 to TRBJ2-3; D gene ambiguous. Germline V gives CDR1 DFQATT, CDR2 SNEGSKA (reference sequence). Trimming stripped 3 bases from V and 6 bases from J, with 7 bases between. This CDR3 contains 11 residues. CDR3 DNA: TGCAGTGCTAGTGTAGTGGATACGCAGTATTTT. Translation: CSASVVDTQYF.

The chain joins TRBV29-1 to TRBJ1-2; D gene uncertain. V dropped 4 bases and J dropped 0 bases, with 12 bases sitting between them. The CDR3 is 14 amino acids. In germline, CDR1 is SQVTM, CDR2 ANQGSEA. CDR3 protein: CSVVGTTANYGYTF. The CDR3 region has the DNA TGCAGCGTTGTGGGCACAACTGCTAACTATGGCTACACCTTC.

This clone turned up a few times. The chain combines TRBV28 with TRBJ1-5; D is unclear. This CDR3 spans 14 amino acids. V gave up 5 bases and J gave up 5 bases, with 13 bases separating them. CDR1 and CDR2 (germline): MDHEN, SYDVKM. In DNA form, the CDR3 reads TGTGCCAGCAGTGGACGGATCGGGGATCAGCCCCAGCATTTT. It encodes CASSGRIGDQPQHF.

The V call is TRBV29-1, the J call TRBJ2-3; perhaps D is TRBD1 or TRBD2 (5 bases each). The CDR3 spans 13 residues. V was shortened by 4 bases and J by 5 bases, with 13 bases between the two germline ends. The germline V gene has CDR1 SQVTM and CDR2 ANQGSEA. The CDR3 DNA is TGCAGCGTTGGCGGGCGAAGGGGAGATACGCAGTATTTT. It encodes CSVGGRRGDTQYF.

In this sample, this clone turned up a few times. The chain has TRBV6-1 and TRBJ2-5; D gene unclear. The CDR3 totals 15 residues. With 7 bases removed from V and 4 bases from J, the gap between germline ends came to 19 bases. CDR1 is MNHNS and CDR2 is SASEGT in the germline V gene. The CDR3: CASTPAQFKAETQYF. CDR3 DNA: TGTGCCAGCACCCCAGCCCAGTTTAAAGCAGAGACCCAGTACTTC.

The rearrangement joins TRBV6-5 to TRBJ2-7, with 15 bases aligning to TRBD2. The CDR3 sequence is 15 residues long. Germline CDR1 MNHEY, CDR2 SVGAGI. After removal of 2 bases from V and 6 bases from J, the junction contained 2 bases not matched to a gene. The CDR3 reads CASSYRTSGRGEQYF. The CDR3 DNA is TGTGCCAGCAGTTACCGGACTAGCGGGAGGGGCGAGCAGTACTTC.

This clone has more than one count but fewer than ten. The chain combines TRBV30 with TRBJ2-7, with TRBD1 as a possible D gene (6 bases). The ends were cut back, 2 bases at V and 2 bases at J, with 13 bases in the middle. The CDR3 runs to 14 residues. CDR1 is GTSNPN, CDR2 SVGIG, per germline (reference sequence). The CDR3 reads CAWSRDTLTYEQYF. The CDR3 region has the DNA TGTGCCTGGAGTCGGGACACTCTAACCTACGAGCAGTACTTC.

The chain recombines TRBV4-1 with TRBJ2-1; D is ambiguous. CDR3 size: 18 residues. Germline loops: CDR1 MGHRA, CDR2 YSYEKL. Trimming took 1 base from V and 4 from J, leaving 20 bases between them. CDR3 residues: CASSQVDMGLSVYNEQFF. The CDR3 region has the DNA TGCGCCAGCAGCCAAGTAGATATGGGTTTATCTGTATACAATGAGCAGTTCTTC.

The rearrangement uses TRBV29-1 and TRBJ2-7; 12 nucleotides align to TRBD2. Germline assignment: CDR1 SQVTM and CDR2 ANQGSEA. CDR3 length: 12 residues. Losses at the gene ends were 7 bases for V and 6 bases for J; bases not matched to a gene: 4. CDR3 sequence: CSGGTSGSEQYF. The CDR3 DNA reads TGCAGCGGGGGGACTAGCGGGTCCGAGCAGTACTTC.

This clone came up a few times. The chain has TRBV25-1 and TRBJ1-1, with D possibly TRBD1 on 5 matching bases. V shed 4 bases and J shed 1 base, with 10 bases lying between them. CDR1 MGHDK and CDR2 SYGVNS come from the germline V gene. The CDR3 has 14 residues. Written as DNA, the CDR3 is TGTGCCAGCAGTGGATTAGGACAGAACACTGAAGCTTTCTTT. It specifies CASSGLGQNTEAFF.

The chain is built from TRBV10-2 and TRBJ2-1, with D possibly TRBD2 on 5 matching bases. This CDR3 has 15 amino acids. Per germline, CDR1 WSHSY and CDR2 SAAADI. Trimming removed 11 bases from V and 4 bases from J, with 21 bases in between. CDR3 sequence (DNA): TGCGCCGAAGTAACAGCTAGACGGGGTTACAATGAGCAGTTCTTC. Its translation: CAEVTARRGYNEQFF.

This chain links TRBV5-1 with TRBJ2-3; D not resolved. Trimming cost V 2 bases and J 5 bases, with 12 bases left between them. CDR1 and CDR2 from the germline V gene are SGHRS and YFSETQ. This CDR3 contains 14 residues. The CDR3 DNA is TGCGCCAGCAGCTTACGGACCACCCAAGATACGCAGTATTTT. Encoded protein: CASSLRTTQDTQYF.

This clone was observed a handful of times. This chain joins TRBV7-9 and TRBJ2-7; tentative D call: TRBD2 (5 bases). Trimming left V 1 base short and J 3 bases short, with 10 bases between. CDR3 length: 14 residues. CDR1 SEHNR and CDR2 FQNEAQ come from the germline V gene (reference sequence). The CDR3 DNA is TGTGCCAGCAGCTTAGGCGGGCCCGTCTACGAGCAGTACTTC. It encodes CASSLGGPVYEQYF.

The chain combines TRBV5-1 with TRBJ2-3; D gene ambiguous. The V and J ends lost 1 base and 5 bases respectively, with 14 bases between them. Germline values: CDR1 SGHRS, CDR2 YFSETQ. The CDR3 is 15 residues long. The chain's CDR3 is CASSLFLDLGDTQYF. The CDR3 DNA sequence: TGCGCCAGCAGCTTGTTTTTGGACCTCGGAGATACGCAGTATTTT.

The chain uses TRBV29-1 and TRBJ2-3; D remains unclear. From germline, CDR1 is SQVTM and CDR2 ANQGSEA. V lost 7 bases to trimming and J lost 6 bases, with 11 bases between them. The CDR3 consists of 11 residues. The CDR3 DNA follows: TGCAGCGCTGTCCCTCCGGATACGCAGTATTTT. The encoded protein is CSAVPPDTQYF.

Note on this clone: One end of the junction varies from germline; a read error may be responsible. The chain couples TRBV6-5 to TRBJ2-1; 8 bases are a match to TRBD2. Germline V CDR1 and CDR2: MNHEY, SVGAGI. The CDR3 is 16 amino acids. The DNA of the CDR3 is TGTGCCAGCAGCTACTTCGGGGGGGCGTCGGATGATGAGCAGTTCTTC. Translation: CASSYFGGASDDEQFF.